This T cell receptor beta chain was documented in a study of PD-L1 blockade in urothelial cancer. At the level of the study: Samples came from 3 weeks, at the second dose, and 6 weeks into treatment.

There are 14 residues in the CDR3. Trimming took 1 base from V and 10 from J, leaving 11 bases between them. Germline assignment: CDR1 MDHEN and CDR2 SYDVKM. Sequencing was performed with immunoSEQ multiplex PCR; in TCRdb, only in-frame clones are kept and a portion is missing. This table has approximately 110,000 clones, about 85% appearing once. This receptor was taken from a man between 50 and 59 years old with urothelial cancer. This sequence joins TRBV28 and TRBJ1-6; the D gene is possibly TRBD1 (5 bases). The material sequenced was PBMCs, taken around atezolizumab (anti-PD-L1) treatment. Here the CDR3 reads CASSLLGVESPLHF. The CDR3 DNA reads TGTGCCAGCAGTTTATTAGGGGTTGAATCACCCCTCCACTTT.